A single T cell receptor (beta chain) is shown here with its context. The data belong to a study of shared T cell receptors in the human thymus. Germline-derived CDR1 and CDR2 are MDHEN and SYDVKM. There are 12 residues in the CDR3. The ends were cut back, 9 bases at V and 1 base at J, with 7 bases in the middle. Measured with immunoSEQ multiplex PCR; TCRdb has only the in-frame clones, and not every one. The sample has about 710,000 clones; more than 70% are singletons. These data were likewise used in another study, on human thymus T cells. That work contributes: Donors were healthy Finnish infants having corrective surgery for congenital heart defects. Across thymic and blood repertoires, the usage of V and J genes appeared to be biased. The related literature has documented a marked overlap of thymic repertoires among unrelated individuals.

Sequencing input: thymocytes. The chain combines TRBV28 with TRBJ1-5; D is uncertain. This sequence originates from a boy younger than two with a congenital heart defect. CDR3 in amino acids: CASRISNQPQHF. DNA of the CDR3: TGTGCCAGTCGTATCAGCAATCAGCCCCAGCATTTT.